The source of this T cell receptor (beta chain) is a study of beta chain features in type 1 diabetes. Study information: Cell yields, age and gender were similar between patients and healthy donors.

For this clone: The antigen is undetermined.

V lost 0 bases and J lost 12, with 7 bases in between. From germline, CDR1 is SGHDT and CDR2 YYEEEE. This CDR3 has 11 residues. Study findings and constraints: There were fewer insertions and more deletions at the VDJ junctions of type 1 diabetes patients.

cDNA synthesis used the whole RNA isolate, giving expressed TCRB sequences. TCRdb's copy holds only in-frame clones and misses some; the assay was immunoSEQ multiplex PCR. The sample lists 450,000 to 600,000 clones; around 28% were seen once. The sample was naive CD4+ T cells from blood. The sequence came from a man in his late teens or twenties in good health. The chain uses TRBV5-6 and TRBJ2-1, with D possibly TRBD1 on 6 matching bases. DNA for the CDR3: TGTGCCAGCAGCTTGGCAGGGGCGCAGTTCTTC. Protein sequence: CASSLAGAQFF.